This T cell receptor beta chain stems from a study of post-analysis software for immune sequencing data. As for the study in general: As for disease course, relapsing-remitting, secondary progressive and progressive-relapsing multiple sclerosis were all included.

Unique molecular identifiers had been added to the TCR beta cDNA libraries. The T cell input of about 0.85 to 10 million gave roughly 0.5 million cDNA molecules. TCRdb re-derived calls from the PCR reads in MiXCR, one entry per CDR3 protein. The top ten clones hold roughly 5% of a sample with 700,000 to 900,000 distinct CDR3 sequences, 40% to 55% of them seen once. Between the trimmed V and J ends, which lost 0 bases and 4 bases, there was a span of 16 bases. Germline CDR1 and CDR2: MNHEY and SVGAGI. This CDR3 has 16 amino acids. The table lists this clonotype with a few counts. Antigen: not known. The study, taken as a whole, reports: Five TRBV segments were more frequent in patients than controls; TRBV5-6, TRBV5-1 and TRBV20-1 belonged to this group. When compared against controls, multiple sclerosis patients showed significantly lower normalized Chao1 diversity. Samples made in the same batch grouped tightly together by F measure.

Input material: blood. The chain recombines TRBV6-5 with TRBJ2-7, with D possibly being TRBD1 or TRBD2 (6 bases each). The clonotype comes from a girl between 5 and 17 years old with multiple sclerosis. The CDR3: CASSYSTGAEVYEQYF. The CDR3 region has the DNA TGTGCCAGCAGTTACTCGACGGGGGCTGAGGTGTACGAGCAGTACTTC.